This TCR beta chain was obtained from a study of human versus mouse CDR3 diversity and MHC coevolution. Study context: Between roughly 5.5 x 10^6 and 1.6 x 10^7 valid reads came from each sample.

The length of the CDR3 is 17 residues. CDR1 and CDR2 (germline): SEHNR, FQNEAQ (reference sequence). Germline trimming cut 0 bases from V and 1 base from J; bases unmatched to any gene: 4. General observations from the study: iCHAO1 estimated the human TCR beta repertoire at about 1.6 million clonotypes. Among all groups, two of three human donors showed least clonal inequality.

About this clone: Its antigen is unknown.

Sequenced by immunoSEQ multiplex PCR; TCRdb stores in-frame clones only, minus some. The sample carries about 80,000 clones, 90% to 95% recorded once. Sequencing was performed on naive CD4+ T cells from blood. The subset here: CD45RO-negative CD62L-positive naive CD4 T cells. The chain recombines TRBV7-9 with TRBJ2-4; TRBD1 matches at 9 bases. The receptor was isolated from a person between 25 and 70 years old in good health. CDR3: CASSLAGTGSAKNIQYF. CDR3 sequence (DNA): TGTGCCAGCAGCTTAGCGGGGACAGGGTCGGCCAAAAACATTCAGTACTTC. The variable domain in full, completed from reference TRBV7-9 and TRBJ2-4, reads DTGVSQNPRHKITKRGQNVTFRCDPISEHNRLYWYRQTLGQGPEFLTYFQNEAQLEKSRLLSDRFSAERPKGSFSTLEIQRTEQGDSAMYLCASSLAGTGSAKNIQYFGAGTRLSVL.